The 27 T cell receptor beta chains given below trace back to one sample, sequenced in a study of blood T cell repertoires in COVID-19. Sequencing was performed with immunoSEQ multiplex PCR; in TCRdb, only in-frame clones are kept and a portion is missing. The sample contains some 97,000 clones, around four fifths of which appear only once. The sequenced material came from peripheral blood. All receptors derive from a man aged 65 to 85 with active or convalescent COVID-19.

The rearrangement links TRBV28 to TRBJ2-7, with TRBD1 matching over 7 bases. Trimming cost V 6 bases and J 4 bases; bases outside gene matches: 6. Germline CDR1 MDHEN, CDR2 SYDVKM. The CDR3 runs to 13 residues. CDR3 region: CASSPTGTYEQYF. The DNA of the CDR3 is TGTGCCAGCAGCCCGACAGGGACATACGAGCAGTACTTC.

This clone was counted only a few times. J is TRBJ2-7 and V is TRBV25-1; maybe TRBD1 (5 bases). This CDR3 contains 17 residues. Between the trimmed V and J ends, which lost 3 bases and 5 bases, there was a span of 23 bases. The germline CDR1 and CDR2 sequences are MGHDK and SYGVNS. The CDR3 DNA reads TGTGCCAGCAGTGAGGAAAGGGGCAGAGCACTTCTGGACGAGCAGTACTTC. The encoded protein is CASSEERGRALLDEQYF.

The chain links TRBV7-2 to TRBJ2-5; TRBD2 matches 8 bases. V lost 0 bases and J lost 5; bases outside the gene matches: 11. The CDR3 loop spans 17 amino acids. Germline V gives CDR1 SGHTA, CDR2 FQGNSA. CDR3 bases: TGTGCCAGCAGCTTAGCGCGTCTGGGAGCGGGGGTTGAGACCCAGTACTTC. Encoded protein: CASSLARLGAGVETQYF. Using reference TRBV7-2 and TRBJ2-5 for the parts outside the CDR3, the full variable domain is GAGVSQSPSNKVTEKGKDVELRCDPISGHTALYWYRQSLGQGLEFLIYFQGNSAPDKSGLPSDRFSAERTGGSVSTLTIQRTQQEDSAVYLCASSLARLGAGVETQYFGPGTRLLVL.

This clone was seen more than once but under ten times. The chain recombines TRBV23-1 with TRBJ2-3, with D unclear. TRBV23-1 is recorded as an ORF, its role being uncertain. V was shortened by 4 bases and J by 2 bases, with 19 bases between the two germline ends. CDR3 length: 17 amino acids. CDR3: CASSPRHSLFLTDTQYF. The CDR3 DNA is TGCGCCAGCAGTCCTCGACATTCCCTCTTTCTCACAGATACGCAGTATTTT.

This clone has just a few counts. The chain joins TRBV2 to TRBJ2-1; D is perhaps TRBD1 or TRBD2 (10 bases each). Trimming took 1 base from V and 7 from J, leaving 32 bases between them. This CDR3 is built from 21 residues. Germline V gene sequence: CDR1 SNHLY, CDR2 FYNNEI. The CDR3 sequence: CASSEVGGGTGERGGLNEQFF. For the CDR3, the DNA is TGTGCCAGCAGTGAAGTCGGAGGCGGGACAGGGGAGCGGGGGGGCCTGAATGAGCAGTTCTTC.

V and J are TRBV4-2 and TRBJ2-1; D perhaps matches TRBD2 (6 bases). Trimming removed 1 base at V and 1 base at J, with 8 bases between. The CDR3 is made up of 15 amino acids. CDR1 and CDR2 (germline): LGHNA, YNFKEQ. The CDR3 DNA follows: TGTGCCAGCAGCCAAGCGGGAGATTCCTACAATGAGCAGTTCTTC. Its translation: CASSQAGDSYNEQFF.

The chain joins TRBV5-8 to TRBJ1-2; D possibly corresponds to TRBD1 (6 bases). The CDR3 covers 15 residues. The V end was cut by 4 bases, the J end by 4 bases, with 17 bases between. The germline V gene has CDR1 SGHTS and CDR2 YDEGEE. CDR3 nucleotide sequence: TGTGCCAGCAGCGCCCCAGGGGCGCTGGCCTATGGCTACACCTTC. Its translation is CASSAPGALAYGYTF.

The chain recombines TRBV6-5 with TRBJ1-2; no clear D. From germline, CDR1 is MNHEY and CDR2 SVGAGI. The CDR3 has 11 amino acids. Trimming stripped 8 bases from V and 3 bases from J, with 7 bases between. The CDR3 nucleotides read TGTGCCAGCGGGAGGGACTATGGCTACACCTTC. This codes for CASGRDYGYTF.

The chain uses TRBV7-2 and TRBJ1-1, with 12 bases fitting TRBD1. CDR1 and CDR2 (germline): SGHTA, FQGNSA. The V and J ends lost 0 bases and 5 bases, in that order; junction bases with no gene match: 4. The CDR3 is made up of 16 amino acids. The CDR3 nucleotides read TGTGCCAGCAGCTTAGCATCGGGACAGGGGGCGACTGAAGCTTTCTTT. It encodes CASSLASGQGATEAFF.

The chain joins TRBV5-4 to TRBJ2-2; 9 positions agree with TRBD2. The CDR3 covers 17 residues. Trimming removed 1 base from V and 3 bases from J; junction bases left unmatched: 7. Germline CDR1 reads SGHNT; CDR2 reads YYREEE (reference sequence). DNA of the CDR3: TGTGCCAGCAGCTTGTCTGTAGGCGGGGGGGACACCGGGGAGCTGTTTTTT. It yields the protein CASSLSVGGGDTGELFF.

This clone was recorded a few times. The V call is TRBV5-8, the J call TRBJ2-7; TRBD1 might be the D (6 bases). This CDR3 has 14 residues. The V end was cut by 4 bases, the J end by 3 bases, with 14 bases between. Germline loops: CDR1 SGHTS, CDR2 YDEGEE. The CDR3 coding sequence is TGTGCCAGCAGCAAACGGGACACAAGCTACGAGCAGTACTTC. As protein: CASSKRDTSYEQYF.

This chain connects TRBV5-4 to TRBJ2-7; TRBD2 matches 7 bases. Germline trimming cut 5 bases from V and 2 bases from J; bases unmatched to any gene: 7. CDR1 and CDR2 (germline): SGHNT, YYREEE (reference sequence). The CDR3 has 14 residues. The CDR3 DNA is TGTGCCAGCAGTAACGGCGGGGGAACCTACGAGCAGTACTTC. It specifies CASSNGGGTYEQYF.

The rearrangement links TRBV4-1 to TRBJ2-7, with D perhaps matching TRBD2 (5 bases). Per the germline V gene, CDR1 is MGHRA and CDR2 is YSYEKL. The V end was cut by 4 bases, the J end by 0 bases, with 13 bases between. CDR3 length equals 15 residues. CDR3 region: CASSPSDSSSYEQYF. The CDR3 DNA is TGCGCCAGCAGCCCCTCGGACTCGAGCTCCTACGAGCAGTACTTC.

The chain is built from TRBV13 and TRBJ2-3, with TRBD2 as a possible D gene (7 bases). Looked up from germline, CDR1 is PRHDT and CDR2 is FYEKMQ (reference sequence). The CDR3 is 15 amino acids. V lost 3 bases, J lost 2 bases, and 12 bases lay in between. CDR3 DNA sequence: TGTGCCAGCAGCTTGATAGGGGGGGACACAGATACGCAGTATTTT. It translates to CASSLIGGDTDTQYF.

This sequence joins TRBV4-1 and TRBJ2-5; D possibly corresponds to TRBD1 (6 bases). Between the trimmed V and J ends, which lost 1 base and 4 bases, there was a span of 7 bases. The CDR3 spans 13 residues. CDR1 is MGHRA and CDR2 is YSYEKL in the germline V gene. CDR3 region: CASSQARGETQYF. The CDR3 nucleotides read TGCGCCAGCAGCCAAGCCAGGGGAGAGACCCAGTACTTC.

J is TRBJ1-5 and V is TRBV7-9, with D unclear. CDR1 and CDR2 (germline): SEHNR, FQNEAQ (reference sequence). This CDR3 region has 19 residues. V was pared by 4 bases and J by 0 bases, with 22 bases between. The CDR3 bases are TGTGCCAGCAGCTCTAAAATGCACACCGACTTCCATAGCAATCAGCCCCAGCATTTT. This translates into CASSSKMHTDFHSNQPQHF.

This clone was seen a few times. CDR3 nucleotides: TGTGCCAGCAGTCCCCGAGTTTATGAAAAACTGTTTTTT. Encoded protein: CASSPRVYEKLFF. This chain links TRBV12-3 or TRBV12-4 with TRBJ1-4; D unresolved. V was cut by 5 bases and J by 6 bases, with 10 bases left in between. This CDR3 comprises 13 residues.

The chain combines TRBV28 with TRBJ1-1, with 8 bases that match TRBD1. There are 14 residues in the CDR3. Losses at the gene ends were 3 bases for V and 5 bases for J; bases not matched to a gene: 5. Germline V gene data show CDR1 as MDHEN and CDR2 as SYDVKM. The CDR3 protein is CASSLQGAQTEAFF. The CDR3 region has the DNA TGTGCCAGCAGTTTGCAGGGGGCGCAGACTGAAGCTTTCTTT.

This chain joins TRBV5-6 and TRBJ1-3; D might be TRBD1 (6 bases). The CDR3 runs 15 residues. V lost 5 bases to trimming and J lost 1 base, with 13 bases between them. CDR1 SGHDT and CDR2 YYEEEE come from the germline V gene. In DNA, the CDR3 is TGTGCCAGCAGAAAGACAGGAGGATCTGGAAACACCATATATTTT. Protein: CASRKTGGSGNTIYF.

The rearrangement links TRBV24-1 to TRBJ2-3, with TRBD1 identical over 7 bases. J lost 2 bases, V lost 3 bases, and 16 bases had no gene match. The germline V gene has CDR1 KGHDR and CDR2 SFDVKD. This CDR3 region has 19 residues. CDR3 DNA: TGTGCCACCAGTGATCCGAACCTCCCGGGACAGATACTCACAGATACGCAGTATTTT. Translated: CATSDPNLPGQILTDTQYF.

The chain carries TRBV30 and TRBJ1-1; D not resolved. CDR3 size: 11 residues. The V end was cut by 0 bases, the J end by 7 bases, with 6 bases between. CDR1 is GTSNPN, CDR2 SVGIG, per germline (reference sequence). The CDR3 sequence: CAWSVRVEAFF. The CDR3 coding sequence is TGTGCCTGGAGTGTACGCGTTGAAGCTTTCTTT.

The chain links TRBV4-3 to TRBJ1-6; perhaps TRBD1 as D (5 bases). CDR1 LGHNA and CDR2 YSLEER come from the germline V gene. This CDR3 has 16 residues. V was trimmed by 3 bases and J by 6 bases, leaving 15 bases between them. DNA of the CDR3: TGCGCCAGCAGCCAGTTAGACAGTACTCTTAATTCACCCCTCCACTTT. Protein sequence: CASSQLDSTLNSPLHF.

This rearrangement joins TRBV3-1 (or the pseudogene TRBV3-2) to TRBJ2-7; possible D gene TRBD2, 6 bases. In germline, CDR1 is LGHDT, CDR2 YNNKEL (reference sequence). The CDR3 has 15 residues. The V end was cut by 0 bases, the J end by 2 bases, with 11 bases between. The CDR3 bases are TGTGCCAGCAGCCAAGATCCCGGGAGAACCTACGAGCAGTACTTC. The encoded protein is CASSQDPGRTYEQYF.

J is TRBJ1-2 and V is TRBV19; 7 bases fit TRBD1. Trimming at V came to 7 bases and at J to 6 bases, leaving 17 bases not matched to a gene. The CDR3 consists of 16 residues. Germline CDR1 LNHDA, CDR2 SQIVND (reference sequence). In DNA form, the CDR3 reads TGTGCCAGTACCGCGAGGGGGCGAAACTTCGGGGATGGCTACACCTTC. Residues: CASTARGRNFGDGYTF.

The V call is TRBV19, the J call TRBJ1-2; D not resolved. The CDR3 runs 13 residues. Germline-derived CDR1 and CDR2 are LNHDA and SQIVND (reference sequence). V gave up 4 bases and J gave up 1 base, with 7 bases separating them. The CDR3: CASSKGVNYGYTF. The CDR3 nucleotides are TGTGCCAGTAGTAAAGGAGTTAACTATGGCTACACCTTC.

The CDR3 protein is CASRRDRGGNEKLFF. The CDR3 nucleotides are TGTGCCAGCAGACGGGACAGGGGTGGCAATGAAAAACTGTTTTTT. The chain couples TRBV2 to TRBJ1-4; 10 bases agree with TRBD1. This CDR3 contains 15 residues. Germline loops: CDR1 SNHLY, CDR2 FYNNEI. Losses at the gene ends were 6 bases for V and 5 bases for J; bases not matched to a gene: 6.

The chain couples TRBV9 to TRBJ1-2; D might be TRBD1 (6 bases). V lost 4 bases, J lost 4 bases, and 17 bases lay in between. CDR3 size: 15 residues. Germline lookup yields CDR1 SGDLS and CDR2 YYNGEE. CDR3 amino acids: CASSPRDTVPYGYTF. In nucleotides, the CDR3 is TGTGCCAGCAGCCCCAGGGACACGGTCCCCTATGGCTACACCTTC.